A single sample is the source of the 16 T cell receptor beta chains below, sequenced in a study of blood T cell repertoires in COVID-19 (dated by TCRdb to 2018 to 2021). Library construction relied on the immunoSEQ multiplex PCR assay. The table comes from immuneACCESS by way of TCRdb, which keeps in-frame sequences with V and J called. Part of the clones is missing from these tables; in studies checked, under half for an unresolved V gene and the rest for unknown reasons. Within this sample are roughly 100,000 clones, with about 91% of them counted one time only. The ten biggest clones cover around 3.5% of the sample. Sequenced material: peripheral blood. The receptors shown here come from a human donor in a cohort sampled during active COVID-19.

CDR3 residues: CASSFSGDEQFF. In DNA, the CDR3 is TGCGCCAGCAGCTTTAGCGGCGATGAGCAGTTCTTC. The chain has TRBV5-1 and TRBJ2-1, with D maybe TRBD2 (6 bases). Germline V gene sequence: CDR1 SGHRS, CDR2 YFSETQ. With 2 bases removed from V and 8 bases from J, the gap between germline ends came to 8 bases. The CDR3 is made up of 12 amino acids.

This clone was detected a few times. The J gene is TRBJ2-3, the V gene TRBV7-9, with 7 bases identical to TRBD1. Per germline, CDR1 SEHNR and CDR2 FQNEAQ (reference sequence). V was clipped by 4 bases and J by 1 base; unmatched bases: 2. The CDR3 length is 14 residues. CDR3: CASSSGQGTDTQYF. The DNA of the CDR3 is TGTGCCAGCAGCTCAGGACAGGGCACAGATACGCAGTATTTT.

The rearrangement uses TRBV29-1 and TRBJ2-7; maybe TRBD1 (5 bases). Trimming shortened V by 4 bases and J by 1 base, and 14 bases separated the two germline ends. CDR3 size: 14 residues. Germline lookup yields CDR1 SQVTM and CDR2 ANQGSEA. CDR3 sequence reads: CSVGVQGSSYEQYF. CDR3 nucleotide sequence: TGCAGCGTTGGGGTTCAGGGATCTTCCTACGAGCAGTACTTC.

This clone occurred once. The chain carries TRBV4-2 and TRBJ1-2, with D possibly TRBD1 on 5 matching bases. The germline gives CDR1 LGHNA, CDR2 YNFKEQ. V was cut by 0 bases and J by 3 bases, with 11 bases left in between. This CDR3 spans 15 amino acids. The CDR3 here is CASSQEEGQDYGYTF. CDR3 DNA sequence: TGTGCCAGCAGCCAAGAGGAGGGGCAGGACTATGGCTACACCTTC.

The chain couples TRBV6-5 to TRBJ1-1, with 10 nucleotides matching TRBD1. V was clipped by 6 bases and J by 3 bases; unmatched bases: 4. Germline V lookup: CDR1 MNHEY, CDR2 SVGAGI. This CDR3 has 14 residues. DNA for the CDR3: TGTGCCAGCAGACCGGGACAGGGGTACACTGAAGCTTTCTTT. This gives the protein CASRPGQGYTEAFF.

The gene calls are TRBV24-1 and TRBJ2-3; TRBD1 matches at 9 bases. The CDR3 sequence is 16 residues long. V was clipped by 1 base and J by 1 base; unmatched bases: 2. The germline CDR1 and CDR2 sequences are KGHDR and SFDVKD. The CDR3 DNA is TGTGCCACCAGTGATTTAGGGGACAGGGGCACAGATACGCAGTATTTT. Residues: CATSDLGDRGTDTQYF.

The chain recombines TRBV5-1 with TRBJ2-1; 7 bases match TRBD1. The CDR3 is 15 amino acids. Germline CDR1 is SGHRS and CDR2 is YFSETQ. Unmatched junction bases numbered 4, after V lost 4 bases and J lost 0 bases. CDR3 bases: TGCGCCAGCAGCCCGGGACAGAACTCCTACAATGAGCAGTTCTTC. Translation gives CASSPGQNSYNEQFF.

V gene TRBV6-5 combines with J gene TRBJ2-2; 13 bases fit TRBD2. CDR3 length: 14 amino acids. V gave up 10 bases and J gave up 5 bases; unmatched junction bases: 4. Germline assignment: CDR1 MNHEY and CDR2 SVGAGI. CDR3 in DNA: TGTGCCATTACGGGACTAGCGGGAACCGGGGAGCTGTTTTTT. Its protein is CAITGLAGTGELFF.

The chain carries TRBV5-5 and TRBJ2-1; D is possibly TRBD2 (7 bases). CDR1 is SGHKS and CDR2 is YYEKEE in the germline V gene (reference sequence). This CDR3 has 14 amino acids. Between the trimmed V and J ends, which lost 4 bases and 11 bases, there was a span of 19 bases. CDR3 in DNA: TGTGCCAGCAGCCTCGGGGGCGCGGGAGTTAAGCAGTTCTTC. Translating it yields CASSLGGAGVKQFF. Full variable domain (outside the CDR3, taken from reference TRBV5-5 and TRBJ2-1): DAGVTQSPTHLIKTRGQQVTLRCSPISGHKSVSWYQQVLGQGPQFIFQYYEKEERGRGNFPDRFSARQFPNYSSELNVNALLLGDSALYLCASSLGGAGVKQFFGPGTRLTVL.

CDR3 amino acids: CASSPRVSSYNSPLHF. In DNA form, the CDR3 reads TGTGCCAGCAGCCCCAGGGTCAGCTCCTATAATTCACCCCTCCACTTT. The chain links TRBV7-2 to TRBJ1-6, with D maybe TRBD1 (5 bases). Germline lookup yields CDR1 SGHTA and CDR2 FQGNSA. The CDR3 consists of 16 residues. Trimming took off 5 bases at V and 0 bases at J, with 11 bases between the two ends.

J is TRBJ1-5 and V is TRBV28, with no clear D. Germline assignment: CDR1 MDHEN and CDR2 SYDVKM. V shed 5 bases and J shed 6 bases, with 17 bases lying between them. The CDR3 totals 15 residues. The CDR3 coding sequence is TGTGCCAGCAGTCCAAACGACTTACGAGGTCAGCCCCAGCATTTT. It is translated as CASSPNDLRGQPQHF.

V and J are TRBV6-5 and TRBJ2-1; TRBD2 matches at 10 bases. Germline assignment: CDR1 MNHEY and CDR2 SVGAGI. The CDR3 extends over 15 amino acids. J lost 7 bases, V lost 4 bases, and 7 bases had no gene match. CDR3 amino acids: CASSFQRGGGNEQFF. The CDR3 coding sequence is TGTGCCAGCAGTTTTCAGCGGGGGGGTGGGAATGAGCAGTTCTTC.

The gene calls are TRBV6-5 and TRBJ2-1; D is perhaps TRBD1 (6 bases). The CDR3 runs to 12 residues. Germline loops: CDR1 MNHEY, CDR2 SVGAGI. V lost 5 bases, J lost 9 bases, and 11 bases lay in between. The CDR3 spells CASSKQGIEQFF. In DNA form, the CDR3 reads TGTGCCAGCAGTAAACAGGGTATTGAGCAGTTCTTC.

This clone was picked up a small number of times. The chain couples TRBV11-3 to TRBJ1-1; 10 bases are shared with TRBD1. CDR3 size: 14 residues. The V gene's germline CDR1 is SGHNT and CDR2 YENEEA. The V gene end was trimmed by 4 bases and the J gene end by 3 bases; junction bases not matched to a gene: 2. The CDR3 nucleotides are TGTGCCAGCAGCTCGGGACAGGGGTACACTGAAGCTTTCTTT. It encodes CASSSGQGYTEAFF.

The V and J genes are TRBV5-1 and TRBJ1-5; the D gene is possibly TRBD1 (6 bases). The CDR3 has 15 residues. Germline loops: CDR1 SGHRS, CDR2 YFSETQ. The V end was cut by 2 bases, the J end by 4 bases, with 13 bases between. The CDR3 DNA reads TGCGCCAGCAGCTTCCAGACAGGTCCTAATCAGCCCCAGCATTTT. Protein: CASSFQTGPNQPQHF.

The V gene is TRBV10-1, the J gene TRBJ2-1; the match to TRBD1 covers 7 bases. The trim removed 5 bases at V and 5 bases at J, leaving 6 bases unmatched. The germline V gene has CDR1 WNHNN and CDR2 SYGVQD (reference sequence). CDR3 length equals 14 residues. The CDR3 loop is CASSLTGSHNEQFF. In DNA, the CDR3 is TGCGCCAGCAGTTTGACAGGGTCCCACAATGAGCAGTTCTTC.